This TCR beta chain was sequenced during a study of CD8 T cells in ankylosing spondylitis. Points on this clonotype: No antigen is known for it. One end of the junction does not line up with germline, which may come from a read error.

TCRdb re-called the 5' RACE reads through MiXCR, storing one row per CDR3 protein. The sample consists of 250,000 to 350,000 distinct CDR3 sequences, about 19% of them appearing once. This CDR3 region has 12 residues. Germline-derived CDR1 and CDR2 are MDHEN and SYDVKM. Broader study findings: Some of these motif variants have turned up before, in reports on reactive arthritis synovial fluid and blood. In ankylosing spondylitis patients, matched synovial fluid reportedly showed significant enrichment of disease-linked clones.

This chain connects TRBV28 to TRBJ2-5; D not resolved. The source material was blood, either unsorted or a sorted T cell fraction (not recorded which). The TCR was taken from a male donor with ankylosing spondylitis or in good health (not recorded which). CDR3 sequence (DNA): TGTGCCAACAGTGCGAACTGGGAGACCCAGTACTTC. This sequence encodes CANSANWETQYF.